One T cell receptor beta chain is described in this entry. The antigen is not known. The CD8 memory fraction combined CD45RO+ cells with TemRA cells (CCR7-negative CD45RA+). Sequencing used immunoSEQ multiplex PCR; TCRdb keeps in-frame clones, though not all of them. The sample has about 330,000 clones; roughly 87% are singletons. This entry belongs to a study of shared clonotypes between healthy human individuals. Study results and caveats: Clonotypes that were shared across a few donors made up around 5% of naive CD4 clonotypes.

Sequenced material: memory CD8+ T cells sorted from blood. Subset meaning: CD45RO+ cells pooled with CCR7-negative TemRA cells. This sequence was found in a young man in good health.

The CDR3 coding sequence is TGTGCCTGGAGTTCCGTAGCGGGTTACTACGAGCAGTACTTC. This codes for CAWSSVAGYYEQYF. The chain joins TRBV30 to TRBJ2-7; 7 bases are a match to TRBD2. V was clipped by 2 bases and J by 3 bases; unmatched bases: 7. CDR1 GTSNPN and CDR2 SVGIG come from the germline V gene (reference sequence). The CDR3 runs 14 residues. The full variable domain, in which reference TRBV30 and TRBJ2-7 provide the parts outside the CDR3, is SQTIHQWPATLVQPVGSPLSLECTVEGTSNPNLYWYRQAAGRGLQLLFYSVGIGQISSEVPQNLSASRPQDRQFILSSKKLLLSDSGFYLCAWSSVAGYYEQYFGPGTRLTVT.